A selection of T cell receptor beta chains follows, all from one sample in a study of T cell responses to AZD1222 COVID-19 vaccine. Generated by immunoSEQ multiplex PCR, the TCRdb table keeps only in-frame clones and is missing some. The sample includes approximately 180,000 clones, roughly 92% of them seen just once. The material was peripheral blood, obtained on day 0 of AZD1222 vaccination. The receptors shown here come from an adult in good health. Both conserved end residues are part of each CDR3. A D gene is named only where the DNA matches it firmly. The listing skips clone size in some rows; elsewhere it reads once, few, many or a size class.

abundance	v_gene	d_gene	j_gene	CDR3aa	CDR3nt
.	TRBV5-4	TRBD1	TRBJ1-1	CASRGSWQGAQEGTEAFF	TGTGCCAGCAGGGGGTCGTGGCAGGGGGCCCAGGAGGGCACTGAAGCTTTCTTT
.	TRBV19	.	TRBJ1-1	CASSEQRDTEAFF	TGTGCCAGTAGTGAACAGAGGGACACTGAAGCTTTCTTT
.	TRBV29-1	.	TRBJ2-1	CSVDTAEPPFNEQFF	TGCAGCGTTGATACGGCGGAGCCCCCCTTCAATGAGCAGTTCTTC
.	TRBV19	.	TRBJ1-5	CASSAPGGAGQPQHF	TGTGCCAGTAGTGCCCCAGGAGGGGCGGGTCAGCCCCAGCATTTT
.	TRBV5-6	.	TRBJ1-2	CASSLGSNNYGYTF	TGTGCCAGCAGCTTGGGGTCCAACAACTATGGCTACACCTTC
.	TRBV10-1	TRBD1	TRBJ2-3	CASSEGTGRVDTQYF	TGCGCCAGCAGTGAGGGGACAGGCCGCGTGGATACGCAGTATTTT
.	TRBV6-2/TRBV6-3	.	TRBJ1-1	CASSYYPRQGTEAFF	TGTGCCAGCAGTTACTACCCCCGTCAGGGCACTGAAGCTTTCTTT
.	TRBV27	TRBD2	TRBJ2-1	CASSLGGGALNEQFF	TGTGCCAGCAGTTTGGGCGGGGGGGCACTCAATGAGCAGTTCTTC
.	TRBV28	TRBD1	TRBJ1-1	CASSFLGQGNTEAFF	TGTGCCAGCAGTTTCCTGGGACAGGGAAACACTGAAGCTTTCTTT
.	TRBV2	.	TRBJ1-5	CASSGSDHQPQHF	TGTGCCAGCAGTGGTTCGGACCATCAGCCCCAGCATTTT
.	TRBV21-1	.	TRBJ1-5	CASSNPGGGGQPQHF	TGTGCCAGCAGCAATCCAGGGGGTGGAGGTCAGCCCCAGCATTTT
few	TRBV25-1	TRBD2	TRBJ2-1	CASSAGLAGYNEQFF	TGTGCCAGCAGTGCAGGACTAGCGGGCTACAATGAGCAGTTCTTC
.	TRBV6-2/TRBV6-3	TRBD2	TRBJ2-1	CASSSDGLASSYNEQFF	TGTGCCAGCAGTTCCGACGGACTAGCTAGCTCCTACAATGAGCAGTTCTTC
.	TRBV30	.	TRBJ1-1	CAWKRGNTEAFF	TGTGCCTGGAAAAGGGGGAACACTGAAGCTTTCTTT
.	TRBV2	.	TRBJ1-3	CASSDQGALGNTIYF	TGTGCCAGCAGTGATCAAGGGGCGCTTGGAAACACCATATATTTT
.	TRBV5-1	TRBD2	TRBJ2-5	CASSAGTSGGVETQYF	TGCGCCAGCAGCGCCGGGACTAGCGGGGGGGTAGAGACCCAGTACTTC
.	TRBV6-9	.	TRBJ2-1	CASEGPYNEQFF	TGTGCCAGCGAGGGTCCCTACAATGAGCAGTTCTTC
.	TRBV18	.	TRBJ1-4	CASSPPGTPEKLFF	TGTGCCAGCTCACCTCCCGGGACCCCTGAAAAACTGTTTTTT
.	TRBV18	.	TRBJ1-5	CASSPQGAGINQPQHF	TGTGCCAGCTCACCACAAGGGGCGGGGATAAATCAGCCCCAGCATTTT
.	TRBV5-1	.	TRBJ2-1	CASSNGTLDNEQFF	TGCGCCAGCAGCAACGGGACTCTAGACAATGAGCAGTTCTTC
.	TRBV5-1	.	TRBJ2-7	CASSFTGPEQYF	TGCGCCAGCAGCTTCACAGGGCCGGAGCAGTACTTC
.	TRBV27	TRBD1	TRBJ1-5	CASSLGQDQPQHF	TGTGCCAGCAGTCTCGGACAGGATCAGCCCCAGCATTTT
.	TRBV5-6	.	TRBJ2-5	CASDGVGGSQETQYF	TGTGCCAGCGACGGTGTGGGGGGAAGCCAAGAGACCCAGTACTTC
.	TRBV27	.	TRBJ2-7	CASSPGASYEQYF	TGTGCCAGCAGCCCCGGAGCATCCTACGAGCAGTACTTC
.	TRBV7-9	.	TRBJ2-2	CASSHVWNTGELFF	TGTGCCAGCAGCCACGTCTGGAACACCGGGGAGCTGTTTTTT
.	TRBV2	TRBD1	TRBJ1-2	CASSSFIGQDNYGYTF	TGTGCCAGCAGCTCATTCATAGGACAGGACAACTATGGCTACACCTTC
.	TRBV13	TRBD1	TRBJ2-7	CASSLDRAAEQYF	TGTGCCAGCAGCCTGGACAGGGCTGCCGAGCAGTACTTC
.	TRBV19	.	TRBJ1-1	CASSMVGAIPNTEAFF	TGTGCCAGTAGTATGGTAGGGGCTATACCGAACACTGAAGCTTTCTTT
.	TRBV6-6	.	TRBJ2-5	CASISDQETQYF	TGTGCCAGCATTTCGGACCAAGAGACCCAGTACTTC
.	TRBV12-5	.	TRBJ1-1	CASGLGLGDTEAFF	TGTGCTAGTGGCCTAGGTCTCGGGGACACTGAAGCTTTCTTT
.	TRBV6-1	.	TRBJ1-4	CASSDMGGIGLFF	TGTGCCAGCAGTGACATGGGGGGGATCGGGCTGTTTTTT
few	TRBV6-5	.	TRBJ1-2	CASSTPNLGGYTF	TGTGCCAGCAGCACACCAAATCTGGGGGGCTACACCTTC
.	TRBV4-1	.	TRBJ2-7	CASSQLRDASYEQYF	TGCGCCAGCAGCCAACTACGGGACGCCAGCTACGAGCAGTACTTC
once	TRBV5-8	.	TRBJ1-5	CASSPTGIQPQHF	TGTGCCAGCAGCCCCACAGGGATCCAGCCCCAGCATTTT
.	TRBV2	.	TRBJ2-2	CASRAGVAGELFF	TGTGCCAGCAGGGCAGGGGTTGCCGGGGAGCTGTTTTTT
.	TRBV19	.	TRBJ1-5	CASSIGGVSNQPQHF	TGTGCCAGTAGTATAGGAGGGGTTAGCAATCAGCCCCAGCATTTT
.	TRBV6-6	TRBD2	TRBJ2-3	CASSPSGVGGDNTDTQYF	TGTGCCAGCAGTCCTAGCGGGGTGGGGGGAGATAACACAGATACGCAGTATTTT
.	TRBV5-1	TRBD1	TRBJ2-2	CASSSGQGLTGELFF	TGCGCCAGCAGCTCGGGACAGGGGTTAACCGGGGAGCTGTTTTTT
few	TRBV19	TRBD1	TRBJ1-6	CASSFSTRGHNSPLHF	TGTGCCAGTAGTTTTAGTACCAGGGGGCATAATTCACCCCTCCACTTT
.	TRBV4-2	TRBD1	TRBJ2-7	CASSQSQGAYGEQYF	TGTGCCAGCAGCCAGTCCCAGGGGGCGTACGGCGAGCAGTACTTC
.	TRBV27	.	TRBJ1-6	CASSYTGGDNSPLHF	TGTGCCAGCAGTTATACTGGCGGTGATAATTCACCCCTCCACTTT
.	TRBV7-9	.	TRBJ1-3	CASSLGPPGRSGNTIYF	TGTGCCAGCAGCTTAGGTCCCCCCGGACGCTCTGGAAACACCATATATTTT
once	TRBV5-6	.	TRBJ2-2	CASSPGTGELFF	TGTGCCAGCAGCCCTGGCACCGGGGAGCTGTTTTTT
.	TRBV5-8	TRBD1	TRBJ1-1	CASSLETGVLNTEAFF	TGTGCCAGCAGCTTGGAAACAGGGGTTTTGAACACTGAAGCTTTCTTT
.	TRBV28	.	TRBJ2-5	CASSGRGGIETQYF	TGTGCCAGCAGTGGCCGCGGGGGCATAGAGACCCAGTACTTC
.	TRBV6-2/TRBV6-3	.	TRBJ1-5	CASSPGSGDQPQHF	TGTGCCAGCAGTCCCGGGTCGGGGGACCAGCCCCAGCATTTT
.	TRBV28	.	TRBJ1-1	CASSEHLLRAFF	TGTGCCAGCAGTGAACATCTACTTAGGGCTTTCTTT
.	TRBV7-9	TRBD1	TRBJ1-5	CASSLDPDRGDQPQHF	TGTGCCAGCAGCTTAGATCCCGACAGGGGCGATCAGCCCCAGCATTTT
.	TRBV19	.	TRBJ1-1	CASSIDRKAEAFF	TGTGCCAGTAGTATAGATCGAAAAGCTGAAGCTTTCTTT
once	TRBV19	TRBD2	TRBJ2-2	CASRTSGNTGELFF	TGTGCCAGTAGGACTAGCGGCAACACCGGGGAGCTGTTTTTT
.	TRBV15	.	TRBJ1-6	CATRGPGTRGSPLHF	TGTGCCACCAGGGGCCCCGGTACGCGAGGTTCACCCCTCCACTTT